Below are 32 T cell receptor beta chains sequenced from a single sample in a study of blood T cell repertoires in COVID-19 (dated by TCRdb to 2018 to 2021). Receptor amplification or capture employed the immunoSEQ multiplex PCR assay. Drawn from immuneACCESS, this table holds only the in-frame rearrangements with V and J called that TCRdb kept. Clones are partly lost; checked studies trace under half to an unresolved V gene and leave the rest unexplained. This sample comprises 150,000 to 180,000 clones, around 85% of them detected only once. Approximately 30% of the sample lies in the top ten. Sequenced sample: peripheral blood. The receptors originated from a woman aged 55-69 years with acute or convalescent COVID-19.

The chain carries TRBV4-2 and TRBJ1-2, with a weak D call TRBD1 (6 bases). Germline V gene lookup returns CDR1 LGHNA and CDR2 YNFKEQ. Between the trimmed V and J ends, which lost 3 bases and 5 bases, there was a span of 22 bases. The CDR3 length is 17 residues. CDR3 DNA sequence: TGTGCCAGCAGCCATCCCCCCGGACAGAGAGCCCGATATGGCTACACCTTC. It translates to CASSHPPGQRARYGYTF.

Only one count was recorded for this clone. The chain is built from TRBV7-3 and TRBJ2-3; TRBD2 might be the D (6 bases). Trimming pared 8 bases from V and 0 bases from J, leaving 12 bases between. Germline CDR1 reads SGHTA; CDR2 reads FQGTGA. CDR3 size: 14 residues. This chain's CDR3 is CASQGGPSTDTQYF. The CDR3 nucleotides are TGTGCCAGCCAGGGAGGACCGAGCACAGATACGCAGTATTTT.

V is TRBV11-2 and J is TRBJ2-5; D possibly corresponds to TRBD2 (6 bases). With 3 bases removed from V and 2 bases from J, the gap between germline ends came to 7 bases. Germline V gene lookup returns CDR1 SGHAT and CDR2 FQNNGV. This CDR3 region has 13 residues. The CDR3 reads CASSFLAQETQYF. In nucleotides, the CDR3 is TGTGCCAGCAGCTTCCTAGCGCAAGAGACCCAGTACTTC. The entire variable domain, with the rest obtained from reference TRBV11-2 and TRBJ2-5, is as follows: EAGVAQSPRYKIIEKRQSVAFWCNPISGHATLYWYQQILGQGPKLLIQFQNNGVVDDSQLPKDRFSAERLKGVDSTLKIQPAKLEDSAVYLCASSFLAQETQYFGPGTRLLVL.

The chain combines TRBV6-4 with TRBJ2-1; TRBD1 agrees at 11 bases. Germline V gives CDR1 MRHNA, CDR2 SNTAGT. After removal of 4 bases from V and 10 bases from J, the junction contained 6 bases not matched to a gene. The CDR3 runs to 14 residues. As DNA, the CDR3 is TGTGCCAGCAGTGTCGGACAGGGGGCAAGCGAGCAGTTCTTC. Translating gives CASSVGQGASEQFF.

This clone was seen more than once but under ten times. This chain connects TRBV7-9 to TRBJ2-3, with 8 positions matching TRBD2. This CDR3 spans 16 amino acids. The germline CDR1 and CDR2 sequences are SEHNR and FQNEAQ (reference sequence). With 4 bases clipped from V and 6 bases from J, the junction kept 12 bases outside the gene matches. The CDR3: CASSSPSGGMGDTQYF. The CDR3 DNA sequence: TGTGCCAGCAGCTCCCCCTCGGGGGGGATGGGGGATACGCAGTATTTT.

The rearrangement uses TRBV7-8 and TRBJ2-2; possible D gene TRBD1, 5 bases. Trimming pared 5 bases from V and 3 bases from J, leaving 16 bases between. The CDR3 is made up of 16 amino acids. Looked up from germline, CDR1 is SGHVS and CDR2 is FQNEAQ. The CDR3 region has the DNA TGTGCCAGCAGCCCCCAGGGTGCGGCGGACACCGGGGAGCTGTTTTTT. Amino acid sequence: CASSPQGAADTGELFF.

This sequence joins TRBV27 and TRBJ2-1; tentatively, D is TRBD1 (5 bases). There are 12 residues in the CDR3. The germline V gene encodes CDR1 MNHEY and CDR2 SMNVEV (reference sequence). The V and J ends lost 3 bases and 9 bases respectively, with 9 bases between them. The DNA of the CDR3 is TGTGCCAGCAGTTTTAGGGGCCGTGAGCAGTTCTTC. Translation gives CASSFRGREQFF.

This sequence joins TRBV27 and TRBJ1-5, with 12 bases lining up with TRBD1. Trimming removed 10 bases from V and 5 bases from J; junction bases left unmatched: 15. Germline V gene lookup returns CDR1 MNHEY and CDR2 SMNVEV (reference sequence). The CDR3 covers 17 residues. For the CDR3, the DNA is TGTGCCACCTCTGGGGGACAGGGGGCGAGAAAGGATCAGCCCCAGCATTTT. It codes for CATSGGQGARKDQPQHF.

The J gene is TRBJ2-3, the V gene TRBV19; 8 bases match TRBD2. This CDR3 is 15 amino acids long. From germline, CDR1 is LNHDA and CDR2 SQIVND (reference sequence). The V gene end was trimmed by 2 bases and the J gene end by 4 bases; junction bases not matched to a gene: 5. DNA of the CDR3: TGTGCCAGTAGTATATCCGCGGGGGGCTCAGATACGCAGTATTTT. Its protein product is CASSISAGGSDTQYF.

Only a few counts were recorded for this clone. The CDR3 DNA is TGCGCCAGCAGCCCAACTACAGGAGACAACTACGAGCAGTACTTC. This translates into CASSPTTGDNYEQYF. The chain joins TRBV5-1 to TRBJ2-7, with D tentatively TRBD1 (5 bases). This CDR3 has 15 amino acids. The V and J ends lost 4 bases and 3 bases respectively, with 17 bases between them. Germline loops: CDR1 SGHRS, CDR2 YFSETQ. The variable domain in full, completed from reference TRBV5-1 and TRBJ2-7, reads KAGVTQTPRYLIKTRGQQVTLSCSPISGHRSVSWYQQTPGQGLQFLFEYFSETQRNKGNFPGRFSGRQFSNSRSEMNVSTLELGDSALYLCASSPTTGDNYEQYFGPGTRLTVT.

CDR3 nucleotide sequence: TGTGCCACCAGTGACCGGATCGGGGGTGAAGCTTTCTTT. This encodes CATSDRIGGEAFF. The genes are TRBV24-1 and TRBJ1-1; D is perhaps TRBD1 (5 bases). CDR1 is KGHDR, CDR2 SFDVKD, per germline. Deletions cut 4 bases from V and 7 bases from J, with 12 bases between. The CDR3 is 13 amino acids.

CDR3 sequence reads: CASSLRDRGPHEKLFF. The DNA for the CDR3 is TGTGCCAGCAGCTTAAGGGACAGGGGGCCCCATGAAAAACTGTTTTTT. The chain carries TRBV7-8 and TRBJ1-4; 12 nucleotides align to TRBD1. This CDR3 has 16 amino acids. Trimming cost V 2 bases and J 6 bases; bases outside gene matches: 4. The germline V gene encodes CDR1 SGHVS and CDR2 FQNEAQ.

The chain is built from TRBV5-1 and TRBJ2-1; weak D call: TRBD1 (5 bases). The V gene lost 4 bases and the J gene lost 7 bases, with 15 bases spanning the gap. The CDR3 extends over 14 amino acids. Germline CDR1 and CDR2: SGHRS and YFSETQ. The CDR3 region has the DNA TGCGCCAGCAGCCCCGACAGTATTAGAAATGAGCAGTTCTTC. Translating gives CASSPDSIRNEQFF.

J is TRBJ2-7 and V is TRBV7-8; weak D call: TRBD2 (6 bases). V lost 3 bases to trimming and J lost 0 bases, with 24 bases between them. CDR1 SGHVS and CDR2 FQNEAQ come from the germline V gene. This CDR3 region has 19 residues. The CDR3 DNA reads TGTGCCAGCAGCTTGGCCGACAGACGGGGGACCGTCGGCTCCTACGAGCAGTACGTC. This sequence encodes CASSLADRRGTVGSYEQYV.

This chain uses TRBV9 with TRBJ2-5; TRBD1 might be the D (6 bases). From germline, CDR1 is SGDLS and CDR2 YYNGEE. The germline V and J ends were trimmed by 3 bases and 5 bases, with 17 bases remaining between them. The CDR3 is made up of 15 amino acids. CDR3 DNA sequence: TGTGCCAGCAGCGGCACACAGGGATCGCAGGAGACCCAGTACTTC. This gives the protein CASSGTQGSQETQYF.

The rearrangement joins TRBV6-5 to TRBJ1-1, with no clear D. CDR3 size: 15 residues. CDR1 is MNHEY, CDR2 SVGAGI, per germline. Trimming removed 0 bases at V and 3 bases at J, with 11 bases between. The CDR3 DNA reads TGTGCCAGCAGTTACTCCGGGTCCTTTGACACTGAAGCTTTCTTT. Amino acids: CASSYSGSFDTEAFF.

The genes are TRBV19 and TRBJ1-5; 11 bases match TRBD1. V dropped 4 bases and J dropped 7; count of bases not matched to a gene: 6. Germline loops: CDR1 LNHDA, CDR2 SQIVND (reference sequence). The length of the CDR3 is 15 residues. The CDR3 loop reads CASSKERTGGQPQHF. The CDR3 DNA sequence: TGTGCCAGTAGTAAGGAACGGACAGGGGGCCAGCCCCAGCATTTT.

This clone was seen only once. The chain carries TRBV5-1 and TRBJ2-1; 10 nucleotides agree with TRBD2. This CDR3 region has 15 residues. Germline CDR1 is SGHRS and CDR2 is YFSETQ. V shed 4 bases and J 8 bases; nucleotides not matched to a gene: 9. The CDR3 DNA reads as TGCGCCAGCAGCACTAGCGGGGCCTCTTTCGATGAGCAGTTCTTC. This codes for CASSTSGASFDEQFF.

V usage is TRBV19 and J usage is TRBJ1-5; D is ambiguous. V shed 6 bases and J shed 9 bases, with 6 bases lying between them. CDR1 and CDR2 (germline): LNHDA, SQIVND (reference sequence). CDR3 length equals 10 residues. CDR3 sequence reads: CASSPSPQHF. The CDR3 DNA reads as TGTGCCAGTAGCCCCTCGCCCCAGCATTTT.

The rearrangement links TRBV19 to TRBJ1-4; maybe TRBD1 (6 bases). This CDR3 comprises 16 residues. In germline, CDR1 is LNHDA, CDR2 SQIVND (reference sequence). Trimming removed 4 bases at V and 8 bases at J, with 20 bases between. The CDR3 loop is CASSKGGVSGDEKLFF. As DNA, the CDR3 is TGTGCCAGTAGTAAAGGTGGCGTTTCAGGGGACGAAAAACTGTTTTTT.

This rearrangement joins TRBV27 to TRBJ1-5, with 9 bases lining up with TRBD1. The CDR3 length is 15 residues. The germline V gene has CDR1 MNHEY and CDR2 SMNVEV (reference sequence). The junction had 6 bases not matched to a gene; V was cut back by 5 bases and J by 4 bases. DNA of the CDR3: TGTGCCAGCAGTCCGGGGACAGGGTTTAATCAGCCCCAGCATTTT. This codes for CASSPGTGFNQPQHF.

The chain employs TRBV11-3 and TRBJ2-5, with a weak D call TRBD1 (7 bases). CDR1 and CDR2 from the germline V gene are SGHNT and YENEEA. This CDR3 spans 16 amino acids. V lost 3 bases and J 0 bases, leaving 14 bases between the germline ends. The CDR3 is CASSLGGGGNQETQYF. CDR3 DNA sequence: TGTGCCAGCAGCTTGGGTGGAGGGGGCAACCAAGAGACCCAGTACTTC.

This clone was observed a handful of times. The V call is TRBV7-3, the J call TRBJ2-2, with TRBD2 as a possible D gene (6 bases). Trimming left V 2 bases short and J 6 bases short, with 13 bases between. The CDR3 is 15 amino acids. Germline V gene data show CDR1 as SGHTA and CDR2 as FQGTGA. The CDR3 protein is CASSLSASEAGELFF. In nucleotides, the CDR3 is TGTGCCAGCAGCTTATCGGCTAGCGAGGCCGGGGAGCTGTTTTTT. Combining the CDR3 with reference TRBV7-3 and TRBJ2-2 gives the whole variable domain GAGVSQTPSNKVTEKGKYVELRCDPISGHTALYWYRQSLGQGPEFLIYFQGTGAADDSGLPNDRFFAVRPEGSVSTLKIQRTERGDSAVYLCASSLSASEAGELFFGEGSRLTVL.

This sequence joins TRBV3-1 (or the pseudogene TRBV3-2) and TRBJ1-2; no clear D. V was trimmed by 4 bases and J by 5 bases, leaving 11 bases between them. Germline V gene data show CDR1 as LGHDT and CDR2 as YNNKEL (reference sequence). The length of the CDR3 is 13 residues. CDR3 bases: TGTGCCAGCAGCCGGAGGGCGACGTATGGCTACACCTTC. It translates to CASSRRATYGYTF.

V usage is TRBV7-9 and J usage is TRBJ1-6; D is perhaps TRBD1 (5 bases). In germline, CDR1 is SEHNR, CDR2 FQNEAQ (reference sequence). This CDR3 contains 14 residues. Trimming stripped 5 bases from V and 7 bases from J, with 12 bases between. This CDR3 is CASSRRGMNSPLHF. For the CDR3, the DNA is TGTGCCAGCAGCCGCCGGGGGATGAATTCACCCCTCCACTTT.

The V gene is TRBV29-1, the J gene TRBJ1-2; 8 nucleotides align to TRBD1. Trimming took 3 bases from V and 2 from J; bases not matched to a gene: 8. CDR3 size: 15 residues. Germline CDR1 is SQVTM and CDR2 is ANQGSEA. The CDR3 sequence: CSVDRLGQANYGYTF. The DNA for the CDR3 is TGCAGCGTTGATCGTTTGGGACAGGCAAACTATGGCTACACCTTC. The full variable domain, completed using reference TRBV29-1 and TRBJ1-2, is SAVISQKPSRDICQRGTSLTIQCQVDSQVTMMFWYRQQPGQSLTLIATANQGSEATYESGFVIDKFPISRPNLTFSTLTVSNMSPEDSSIYLCSVDRLGQANYGYTFGSGTRLTVV.

This clone is labeled medium-sized. In nucleotides, the CDR3 is TGTGCCAGCAGCTTATCCCACAGGGGGAACACCGGGGAGCTGTTTTTT. It codes for CASSLSHRGNTGELFF. The V and J genes are TRBV7-8 and TRBJ2-2; 7 bases match TRBD1. CDR1 is SGHVS, CDR2 FQNEAQ, per germline. The CDR3 contains 16 residues. V dropped 2 bases and J dropped 1; count of bases not matched to a gene: 4.

The chain has TRBV12-3 or TRBV12-4 and TRBJ2-5; TRBD2 might be the D (5 bases). The ends were cut back, 4 bases at V and 5 bases at J, with 11 bases in the middle. The CDR3 is 13 amino acids. The CDR3 nucleotides read TGTGCCAGCAGTTCCCTGCCGGGGGAGACCCAGTACTTC. Amino acids: CASSSLPGETQYF.

The chain recombines TRBV10-2 with TRBJ2-5, with D possibly TRBD2 on 5 matching bases. V was clipped by 0 bases and J by 2 bases, with 7 bases between them. The length of the CDR3 is 14 residues. CDR1 and CDR2 (germline): WSHSY, SAAADI. This chain's CDR3 is CASSESRRQETQYF. In nucleotides, the CDR3 is TGCGCCAGCAGTGAGTCGAGGAGGCAAGAGACCCAGTACTTC.

The rearrangement links TRBV4-1 to TRBJ2-7, with TRBD1 identical over 7 bases. CDR1 MGHRA and CDR2 YSYEKL come from the germline V gene. V shed 1 base and J 2 bases; nucleotides not matched to a gene: 2. This CDR3 has 14 amino acids. CDR3 bases: TGCGCCAGCAGCCAAGGGACAGGTCCCTACGAGCAGTACGTC. It yields the protein CASSQGTGPYEQYV.

The chain has TRBV6-5 and TRBJ2-5, with a weak D call TRBD1 (6 bases). This CDR3 spans 14 amino acids. V gave up 6 bases and J gave up 1 base, with 12 bases separating them. CDR1 is MNHEY and CDR2 is SVGAGI in the germline V gene. CDR3 amino acids: CASSRGQIQETQYF. The DNA of the CDR3 is TGTGCCAGCAGCAGAGGACAGATCCAAGAGACCCAGTACTTC.

Notes on this clone: Additional DNA sequences in this sample encode the identical CDR3. J is TRBJ1-5 and V is TRBV27, with no clear D. The germline V gene has CDR1 MNHEY and CDR2 SMNVEV (reference sequence). Trimming shortened V by 6 bases and J by 0 bases, and 12 bases separated the two germline ends. There are 15 residues in the CDR3. In DNA form, the CDR3 reads TGTGCCAGCAGGCCGGGGTTAATTAGCAATCAGCCCCAGCATTTT. It translates to CASRPGLISNQPQHF.